Listed here is a single TCR beta chain. PCR involved 60 Vbeta and 13 Jbeta primers. Some clones are missing from TCRdb's copy, which holds only in-frame ones; the method was immunoSEQ multiplex PCR. The sample holds roughly 200,000 clones, around 78% seen once. This entry comes from a study of cytomegalovirus exposure and HLA in healthy donors. The junction had 4 bases not matched to a gene; V was cut back by 0 bases and J by 7 bases. Germline V CDR1 and CDR2: MNHEY, SVGAGI. The CDR3 extends over 15 amino acids. The chain is built from TRBV6-5 and TRBJ2-7, with 12 nucleotides matching TRBD2. The material sequenced was PBMCs. The TCR originated in a young man in good health and CMV-seronegative. Written as DNA, the CDR3 is TGTGCCAGCAGTTACTCCCGACTAGCGGGAGTTGAGCAGTACTTC. Its translation: CASSYSRLAGVEQYF.